The 9 T cell receptor beta chains below come from one sample, sequenced in a study of preoperative IRX-2 immunotherapy in early breast cancer. As for treatment: preoperative locoregional IRX-2 cytokine immunotherapy. Clones were read by immunoSEQ multiplex PCR, and TCRdb kept only the in-frame ones, dropping some. The sample yields 30,000 or so clones, 70% to 85% seen once. The biological material was taken from a patient treated with IRX-2 immunotherapy. These receptors originate from a human donor with breast cancer.

A note on this clone: Germline is not matched at one junction end, which may reflect a read error. V gene TRBV6-8 combines with J gene TRBJ1-1; D not resolved. The CDR3 is 14 residues long. Looked up from germline, CDR1 is MNHGY and CDR2 is SAAAGT. CDR3 bases: TGTGCCAGCAGTAAATCCGCGGTCCCCTCTGACGCTTTCTTT. It encodes CASSKSAVPSDAFF.

V and J are TRBV6-8 and TRBJ1-1; D not resolved. Trimming pared 7 bases from V and 2 bases from J, leaving 23 bases between. The germline V gene encodes CDR1 MNHGY and CDR2 SAAAGT. CDR3 length: 17 amino acids. In DNA form, the CDR3 reads TGTGCCAGCACCGAGGTCAGAGAAAGTTACGAAAACACTGAAGCTTTCTTT. As protein: CASTEVRESYENTEAFF.

This sequence joins TRBV11-3 and TRBJ1-2; 7 nucleotides match TRBD1. V gave up 3 bases and J gave up 7 bases; unmatched junction bases: 8. CDR1 is SGHNT, CDR2 YENEEA, per germline. CDR3 size: 14 residues. The CDR3 DNA reads TGTGCCAGCAGCTTTGGTCGGGACAGTGGTGGCTACACCTTC. Amino acids: CASSFGRDSGGYTF.

The chain recombines TRBV28 with TRBJ2-1; 9 positions match TRBD1. The CDR3 loop spans 15 amino acids. Germline trimming cut 3 bases from V and 8 bases from J; bases unmatched to any gene: 8. Germline assignment: CDR1 MDHEN and CDR2 SYDVKM. CDR3 sequence (DNA): TGTGCCAGCAGTTTTGGCGGACAGGGGTTGGATGAGCAGTTCTTC. This encodes CASSFGGQGLDEQFF.

This chain links TRBV6-8 with TRBJ1-2; TRBD1 agrees at 8 bases. The V segment lost 1 base and the J segment 4 bases; nucleotides outside the gene matches: 14. This CDR3 contains 18 residues. Germline assignment: CDR1 MNHGY and CDR2 SAAAGT. CDR3 bases: TGTGCCAGCAGTTACTGGCGAATACAGGGGGATCGACGCTATGGCTACACCTTC. This sequence encodes CASSYWRIQGDRRYGYTF.

With regard to this clone: One end of the junction does not line up with germline, which may come from a read error. The V and J genes are TRBV7-1 and TRBJ2-7; D unresolved. TRBV7-1 counts as an open reading frame of uncertain function. This CDR3 is built from 16 residues. As DNA, the CDR3 is TGTGCCAGAAGCTTGGTGGTCAGCCGGGCCCCCGACGAGCAGTACTTC. This sequence encodes CARSLVVSRAPDEQYF.

This clone was recorded once. The chain uses TRBV7-6 and TRBJ2-1; 10 bases match TRBD1. The trim removed 0 bases at V and 14 bases at J, leaving 7 bases unmatched. The CDR3 has 14 residues. Germline CDR1 reads SGHVS; CDR2 reads FNYEAQ. CDR3 residues: CASSLATGTGVEFF. The CDR3 DNA reads as TGTGCCAGCAGCTTAGCCACGGGGACAGGGGTAGAGTTCTTC.

V and J are TRBV6-8 and TRBJ1-4; D is possibly TRBD1 (6 bases). Germline assignment: CDR1 MNHGY and CDR2 SAAAGT. V gave up 7 bases and J gave up 5 bases, with 11 bases separating them. The CDR3 extends over 13 amino acids. The CDR3 nucleotides are TGTGCCAGCACCCGACAGGAGAATGAAAAACTGTTTTTT. Its protein is CASTRQENEKLFF.

The chain has TRBV19 and TRBJ1-1; 8 bases line up with TRBD1. V gave up 2 bases and J gave up 3 bases; unmatched junction bases: 2. This CDR3 has 14 residues. The germline V gene has CDR1 LNHDA and CDR2 SQIVND (reference sequence). CDR3 sequence: CASSINRGDTEAFF. CDR3 nucleotides: TGTGCCAGTAGTATAAACAGGGGGGACACTGAAGCTTTCTTT. Combining the CDR3 with reference TRBV19 and TRBJ1-1 gives the whole variable domain DGGITQSPKYLFRKEGQNVTLSCEQNLNHDAMYWYRQDPGQGLRLIYYSQIVNDFQKGDIAEGYSVSREKKESFPLTVTSAQKNPTAFYLCASSINRGDTEAFFGQGTRLTVV.